The 27 T cell receptor beta chains presented below share a single source sample, sequenced in a study of blood T cell repertoires in COVID-19. The assay was immunoSEQ multiplex PCR, and TCRdb's table has in-frame clones only and misses some. The table has around 74,000 clones, around 90% seen once. Sequencing was done on a sample of peripheral blood. The receptors were sampled from a woman of 80 years or more with active or convalescent COVID-19.

V gene TRBV7-2 combines with J gene TRBJ1-1, with D perhaps matching TRBD1 (5 bases). This CDR3 has 14 residues. Germline values: CDR1 SGHTA, CDR2 FQGNSA. V gave up 1 base and J gave up 1 base, with 7 bases separating them. CDR3 DNA: TGTGCCAGCAGCTTAGGTACAGGGAACACTGAAGCTTTCTTT. Protein sequence: CASSLGTGNTEAFF.

This clone was picked up one time. The genes are TRBV7-2 and TRBJ1-1; D is undetermined. The germline V and J ends were trimmed by 6 bases and 4 bases, with 21 bases remaining between them. CDR1 is SGHTA, CDR2 FQGNSA, per germline. This CDR3 contains 16 residues. The CDR3 DNA reads TGTGCCAGCAGTCCCTTCGGCCGGGGATTGAGCACTGAAGCTTTCTTT. Amino acids: CASSPFGRGLSTEAFF.

V is TRBV6-5 and J is TRBJ1-2, with TRBD1 as a possible D gene (5 bases). With 5 bases removed from V and 3 bases from J, the gap between germline ends came to 10 bases. The CDR3 covers 13 residues. Germline V gene sequence: CDR1 MNHEY, CDR2 SVGAGI. CDR3 amino acids: CASSPGTDYGYTF. The CDR3 nucleotides read TGTGCCAGCAGTCCCGGGACTGACTATGGCTACACCTTC.

The chain joins TRBV6-2 or TRBV6-3 to TRBJ2-7; TRBD1 might be the D (7 bases). This CDR3 spans 14 amino acids. V was shortened by 5 bases and J by 0 bases, with 11 bases between the two germline ends. Germline V gene data show CDR1 as MNHEY and CDR2 as SVGEGT. CDR3 loop: CASSPGGSSYEQYF. The CDR3 bases are TGTGCCAGCAGTCCAGGGGGGAGCTCCTACGAGCAGTACTTC.

The chain uses TRBV5-1 and TRBJ2-3, with 11 bases matching TRBD2. Germline CDR1 reads SGHRS; CDR2 reads YFSETQ. There are 16 residues in the CDR3. V was pared by 3 bases and J by 5 bases, with 8 bases of the junction left unmatched. CDR3: CASSSYTSGGGDTQYF. In DNA form, the CDR3 reads TGCGCCAGCAGCTCTTACACTAGCGGGGGAGGAGATACGCAGTATTTT.

The chain carries TRBV2 and TRBJ2-7; D is undetermined. The germline V gene has CDR1 SNHLY and CDR2 FYNNEI. The CDR3 has 12 residues. Trimming took off 6 bases at V and 3 bases at J, with 9 bases between the two ends. The CDR3 DNA reads as TGTGCCAGCAGCCTCCTAAACTACGAGCAGTACTTC. Translation gives CASSLLNYEQYF.

The chain employs TRBV5-8 and TRBJ2-7, with 12 bases identical to TRBD2. Per the germline V gene, CDR1 is SGHTS and CDR2 is YDEGEE. The CDR3 has 16 amino acids. V shed 0 bases and J 4 bases; nucleotides not matched to a gene: 5. CDR3 region: CASSLDLAGGTYEQYF. The CDR3 nucleotides read TGTGCCAGCAGCTTGGATCTAGCGGGGGGGACATACGAGCAGTACTTC.

In its sample, this clone was seen a few times. This chain uses TRBV4-3 with TRBJ2-5, with D perhaps matching TRBD2 (5 bases). In germline, CDR1 is LGHNA, CDR2 YSLEER. V shed 1 base and J shed 2 bases, with 8 bases lying between them. The length of the CDR3 is 14 residues. The DNA of the CDR3 is TGCGCCAGCAGCCAAGCTTGGGAGCAAGAGACCCAGTACTTC. Translated: CASSQAWEQETQYF.

This clone was seen only once. V usage is TRBV7-9 and J usage is TRBJ2-2; D uncertain. CDR1 and CDR2 (germline): SEHNR, FQNEAQ (reference sequence). The V end lost 5 bases, the J end lost 1 base, and 8 bases lay between the germline ends. The CDR3 loop spans 14 amino acids. The CDR3 nucleotides read TGTGCCAGCAGCCCCCGTTTGAACACCGGGGAGCTGTTTTTT. It yields the protein CASSPRLNTGELFF.

This clone was seen a single time. The chain joins TRBV7-2 to TRBJ2-3; 11 bases agree with TRBD1. Germline values: CDR1 SGHTA, CDR2 FQGNSA. The ends lost 7 bases at V and 3 bases at J; junction bases unmatched: 9. The length of the CDR3 is 16 residues. The DNA for the CDR3 is TGTGCCAGCACGCGCGGTGGGGACAGGGGGACAGATACGCAGTATTTT. Protein: CASTRGGDRGTDTQYF.

The V call is TRBV6-1, the J call TRBJ1-6; the match to TRBD1 covers 11 bases. The CDR3 consists of 16 residues. Trimming took 2 bases from V and 8 from J; bases not matched to a gene: 5. CDR1 is MNHNS and CDR2 is SASEGT in the germline V gene. As DNA, the CDR3 is TGTGCCAGCAGTGAATCCGGGACAGGGGGGTATTCACCCCTCCACTTT. It codes for CASSESGTGGYSPLHF.

The V gene is TRBV12-3 or TRBV12-4, the J gene TRBJ2-7; the match to TRBD2 covers 7 bases. With V trimmed by 8 bases and J by 4 bases, 5 bases remained unmatched. The CDR3 has 12 residues. CDR3 sequence: CASAQGLYEQYF. The CDR3, as DNA: TGTGCCAGCGCGCAGGGACTATACGAGCAGTACTTC.

The chain is built from TRBV7-3 and TRBJ2-2, with 7 bases aligning to TRBD1. Trimming removed 5 bases from V and 7 bases from J; junction bases left unmatched: 10. Germline V gene lookup returns CDR1 SGHTA and CDR2 FQGTGA. The CDR3 is 15 amino acids. CDR3 DNA: TGTGCCAGCAGCCTTCGGACAGGATCGGGCGGGGAGCTGTTTTTT. Translating it yields CASSLRTGSGGELFF.

Written as DNA, the CDR3 is TGTGCCAGCAGCCCAGGTTGGGGGCGCCCAGGTCCCTACGAGCAGTACTTC. It specifies CASSPGWGRPGPYEQYF. The rearrangement joins TRBV7-2 to TRBJ2-7, with a weak D call TRBD1 (6 bases). Trimming pared 5 bases from V and 2 bases from J, leaving 22 bases between. In germline, CDR1 is SGHTA, CDR2 FQGNSA. This CDR3 has 17 amino acids. Variable domain in full (rest from reference TRBV7-2 and TRBJ2-7): GAGVSQSPSNKVTEKGKDVELRCDPISGHTALYWYRQSLGQGLEFLIYFQGNSAPDKSGLPSDRFSAERTGGSVSTLTIQRTQQEDSAVYLCASSPGWGRPGPYEQYFGPGTRLTVT.

CDR3 in amino acids: CASSPRTDITDTQYF. CDR3 coding DNA: TGTGCCAGCAGTCCCCGGACAGACATCACAGATACGCAGTATTTT. The rearrangement joins TRBV27 to TRBJ2-3; possible D gene TRBD1, 6 bases. This CDR3 is built from 15 residues. Trimming took 5 bases from V and 2 from J, leaving 14 bases between them. Germline loops: CDR1 MNHEY, CDR2 SMNVEV (reference sequence).

The chain recombines TRBV6-5 with TRBJ2-1; D may be TRBD1 (6 bases). Germline V gene data show CDR1 as MNHEY and CDR2 as SVGAGI. The V and J ends lost 0 bases and 2 bases respectively, with 11 bases between them. The CDR3 spans 16 residues. The chain's CDR3 is CASSYSPTGTYNEQFF. DNA of the CDR3: TGTGCCAGCAGTTACTCCCCGACAGGCACCTACAATGAGCAGTTCTTC.

The chain combines TRBV6-4 with TRBJ1-1, with a tentative D call TRBD1 (6 bases). Trimming pared 2 bases from V and 0 bases from J, leaving 13 bases between. The CDR3 contains 16 residues. Germline V lookup: CDR1 MRHNA, CDR2 SNTAGT. For the CDR3, the DNA is TGTGCCAGCAGTGACAAGGGGACAAACATGAACACTGAAGCTTTCTTT. It encodes CASSDKGTNMNTEAFF.

J is TRBJ2-3 and V is TRBV11-3; possible D gene TRBD2, 6 bases. This CDR3 spans 14 amino acids. Germline V gives CDR1 SGHNT, CDR2 YENEEA. V dropped 1 base and J dropped 1 base, with 6 bases sitting between them. This CDR3 reads CASSLAGGTDTQYF. The DNA for the CDR3 is TGTGCCAGCAGCTTAGCGGGGGGCACAGATACGCAGTATTTT.

This clone was counted once. This chain joins TRBV29-1 and TRBJ2-5; D gene uncertain. The CDR3 has 14 residues. Looked up from germline, CDR1 is SQVTM and CDR2 is ANQGSEA. The V and J ends lost 4 bases and 5 bases respectively, with 17 bases between them. The CDR3: CSVVPLAGGETQYF. As DNA, the CDR3 is TGCAGCGTTGTACCCCTGGCTGGCGGTGAGACCCAGTACTTC.

This chain uses TRBV10-3 with TRBJ1-4; D is unclear. Germline V CDR1 and CDR2: ENHRY, SYGVKD. The CDR3 has 15 residues. Trimming took off 0 bases at V and 7 bases at J, with 12 bases between the two ends. CDR3 amino acids: CAISESGSGLEKLFF. In DNA, the CDR3 is TGTGCCATCAGTGAGTCCGGCAGTGGACTTGAAAAACTGTTTTTT.

The chain joins TRBV5-6 to TRBJ1-2; 7 nucleotides match TRBD1. Germline CDR1 and CDR2: SGHDT and YYEEEE. The CDR3 loop spans 14 amino acids. V trimming: 4 bases; J trimming: 4 bases; junction bases outside the gene matches: 7. The CDR3 loop is CASSLRGGGYGYTF. The CDR3 nucleotides read TGTGCCAGCAGCCTCCGAGGGGGCGGCTATGGCTACACCTTC. Supplemented by reference TRBV5-6 and TRBJ1-2, the full variable domain reads DAGVTQSPTHLIKTRGQQVTLRCSPKSGHDTVSWYQQALGQGPQFIFQYYEEEERQRGNFPDRFSGHQFPNYSSELNVNALLLGDSALYLCASSLRGGGYGYTFGSGTRLTVV.

The V call is TRBV5-1, the J call TRBJ1-4, with TRBD1 as a possible D gene (6 bases). This CDR3 spans 16 amino acids. CDR1 is SGHRS, CDR2 YFSETQ, per germline. Between the trimmed V and J ends, which lost 3 bases and 8 bases, there was a span of 20 bases. The CDR3 loop reads CASSSRTGNGYEKLFF. DNA for the CDR3: TGCGCCAGCAGCTCGAGAACAGGGAACGGGTACGAAAAACTGTTTTTT. The whole variable domain, filled in from reference TRBV5-1 and TRBJ1-4, reads KAGVTQTPRYLIKTRGQQVTLSCSPISGHRSVSWYQQTPGQGLQFLFEYFSETQRNKGNFPGRFSGRQFSNSRSEMNVSTLELGDSALYLCASSSRTGNGYEKLFFGSGTQLSVL.

The V call is TRBV12-5, the J call TRBJ2-3; 7 nucleotides agree with TRBD2. V lost 10 bases and J lost 3; bases outside the gene matches: 13. The CDR3 covers 15 residues. The germline CDR1 and CDR2 sequences are LGHNT and FRNRAP. In nucleotides, the CDR3 is TGTGCTAATTACTTTAGTGGGGAGGGAACAGATACGCAGTATTTT. Translating it yields CANYFSGEGTDTQYF. The full variable domain, rest sourced from reference TRBV12-5 and TRBJ2-3, is DARVTQTPRHKVTEMGQEVTMRCQPILGHNTVFWYRQTMMQGLELLAYFRNRAPLDDSGMPKDRFSAEMPDATLATLKIQPSEPRDSAVYFCANYFSGEGTDTQYFGPGTRLTVL.

This chain joins TRBV5-1 and TRBJ2-1; possibly TRBD1 for D (6 bases). V was trimmed by 0 bases and J by 9 bases, leaving 10 bases between them. Germline assignment: CDR1 SGHRS and CDR2 YFSETQ. The CDR3 runs 13 residues. The CDR3 sequence is CASSLAQGGEQFF. The CDR3 DNA sequence: TGCGCCAGCAGCTTGGCACAGGGCGGTGAGCAGTTCTTC.

V and J are TRBV4-3 and TRBJ2-3, with a weak D call TRBD1 (6 bases). Trimming removed 4 bases at V and 2 bases at J, with 16 bases between. Germline assignment: CDR1 LGHNA and CDR2 YSLEER. This CDR3 is built from 16 residues. The CDR3: CASSLTLGGTTDTQYF. CDR3 coding DNA: TGCGCCAGCAGCCTAACTCTAGGGGGTACCACAGATACGCAGTATTTT.

The V gene is TRBV6-2 or TRBV6-3, the J gene TRBJ2-1; 9 bases are a match to TRBD2. Trimming cost V 2 bases and J 3 bases; bases outside gene matches: 5. The CDR3 is 16 residues long. The germline CDR1 and CDR2 sequences are MNHEY and SVGEGT. As DNA, the CDR3 is TGTGCCAGCAGTTACGTGGCTAGCGGGGACTACAATGAGCAGTTCTTC. It encodes CASSYVASGDYNEQFF.

The CDR3 here is CASSISEVDGYTF. The DNA of the CDR3 is TGTGCCAGTAGTATCTCGGAGGTGGATGGCTACACCTTC. The J gene is TRBJ1-2, the V gene TRBV19, with unresolved D. The CDR3 is 13 residues long. The V end lost 3 bases, the J end lost 6 bases, and 11 bases lay between the germline ends. Looked up from germline, CDR1 is LNHDA and CDR2 is SQIVND (reference sequence).